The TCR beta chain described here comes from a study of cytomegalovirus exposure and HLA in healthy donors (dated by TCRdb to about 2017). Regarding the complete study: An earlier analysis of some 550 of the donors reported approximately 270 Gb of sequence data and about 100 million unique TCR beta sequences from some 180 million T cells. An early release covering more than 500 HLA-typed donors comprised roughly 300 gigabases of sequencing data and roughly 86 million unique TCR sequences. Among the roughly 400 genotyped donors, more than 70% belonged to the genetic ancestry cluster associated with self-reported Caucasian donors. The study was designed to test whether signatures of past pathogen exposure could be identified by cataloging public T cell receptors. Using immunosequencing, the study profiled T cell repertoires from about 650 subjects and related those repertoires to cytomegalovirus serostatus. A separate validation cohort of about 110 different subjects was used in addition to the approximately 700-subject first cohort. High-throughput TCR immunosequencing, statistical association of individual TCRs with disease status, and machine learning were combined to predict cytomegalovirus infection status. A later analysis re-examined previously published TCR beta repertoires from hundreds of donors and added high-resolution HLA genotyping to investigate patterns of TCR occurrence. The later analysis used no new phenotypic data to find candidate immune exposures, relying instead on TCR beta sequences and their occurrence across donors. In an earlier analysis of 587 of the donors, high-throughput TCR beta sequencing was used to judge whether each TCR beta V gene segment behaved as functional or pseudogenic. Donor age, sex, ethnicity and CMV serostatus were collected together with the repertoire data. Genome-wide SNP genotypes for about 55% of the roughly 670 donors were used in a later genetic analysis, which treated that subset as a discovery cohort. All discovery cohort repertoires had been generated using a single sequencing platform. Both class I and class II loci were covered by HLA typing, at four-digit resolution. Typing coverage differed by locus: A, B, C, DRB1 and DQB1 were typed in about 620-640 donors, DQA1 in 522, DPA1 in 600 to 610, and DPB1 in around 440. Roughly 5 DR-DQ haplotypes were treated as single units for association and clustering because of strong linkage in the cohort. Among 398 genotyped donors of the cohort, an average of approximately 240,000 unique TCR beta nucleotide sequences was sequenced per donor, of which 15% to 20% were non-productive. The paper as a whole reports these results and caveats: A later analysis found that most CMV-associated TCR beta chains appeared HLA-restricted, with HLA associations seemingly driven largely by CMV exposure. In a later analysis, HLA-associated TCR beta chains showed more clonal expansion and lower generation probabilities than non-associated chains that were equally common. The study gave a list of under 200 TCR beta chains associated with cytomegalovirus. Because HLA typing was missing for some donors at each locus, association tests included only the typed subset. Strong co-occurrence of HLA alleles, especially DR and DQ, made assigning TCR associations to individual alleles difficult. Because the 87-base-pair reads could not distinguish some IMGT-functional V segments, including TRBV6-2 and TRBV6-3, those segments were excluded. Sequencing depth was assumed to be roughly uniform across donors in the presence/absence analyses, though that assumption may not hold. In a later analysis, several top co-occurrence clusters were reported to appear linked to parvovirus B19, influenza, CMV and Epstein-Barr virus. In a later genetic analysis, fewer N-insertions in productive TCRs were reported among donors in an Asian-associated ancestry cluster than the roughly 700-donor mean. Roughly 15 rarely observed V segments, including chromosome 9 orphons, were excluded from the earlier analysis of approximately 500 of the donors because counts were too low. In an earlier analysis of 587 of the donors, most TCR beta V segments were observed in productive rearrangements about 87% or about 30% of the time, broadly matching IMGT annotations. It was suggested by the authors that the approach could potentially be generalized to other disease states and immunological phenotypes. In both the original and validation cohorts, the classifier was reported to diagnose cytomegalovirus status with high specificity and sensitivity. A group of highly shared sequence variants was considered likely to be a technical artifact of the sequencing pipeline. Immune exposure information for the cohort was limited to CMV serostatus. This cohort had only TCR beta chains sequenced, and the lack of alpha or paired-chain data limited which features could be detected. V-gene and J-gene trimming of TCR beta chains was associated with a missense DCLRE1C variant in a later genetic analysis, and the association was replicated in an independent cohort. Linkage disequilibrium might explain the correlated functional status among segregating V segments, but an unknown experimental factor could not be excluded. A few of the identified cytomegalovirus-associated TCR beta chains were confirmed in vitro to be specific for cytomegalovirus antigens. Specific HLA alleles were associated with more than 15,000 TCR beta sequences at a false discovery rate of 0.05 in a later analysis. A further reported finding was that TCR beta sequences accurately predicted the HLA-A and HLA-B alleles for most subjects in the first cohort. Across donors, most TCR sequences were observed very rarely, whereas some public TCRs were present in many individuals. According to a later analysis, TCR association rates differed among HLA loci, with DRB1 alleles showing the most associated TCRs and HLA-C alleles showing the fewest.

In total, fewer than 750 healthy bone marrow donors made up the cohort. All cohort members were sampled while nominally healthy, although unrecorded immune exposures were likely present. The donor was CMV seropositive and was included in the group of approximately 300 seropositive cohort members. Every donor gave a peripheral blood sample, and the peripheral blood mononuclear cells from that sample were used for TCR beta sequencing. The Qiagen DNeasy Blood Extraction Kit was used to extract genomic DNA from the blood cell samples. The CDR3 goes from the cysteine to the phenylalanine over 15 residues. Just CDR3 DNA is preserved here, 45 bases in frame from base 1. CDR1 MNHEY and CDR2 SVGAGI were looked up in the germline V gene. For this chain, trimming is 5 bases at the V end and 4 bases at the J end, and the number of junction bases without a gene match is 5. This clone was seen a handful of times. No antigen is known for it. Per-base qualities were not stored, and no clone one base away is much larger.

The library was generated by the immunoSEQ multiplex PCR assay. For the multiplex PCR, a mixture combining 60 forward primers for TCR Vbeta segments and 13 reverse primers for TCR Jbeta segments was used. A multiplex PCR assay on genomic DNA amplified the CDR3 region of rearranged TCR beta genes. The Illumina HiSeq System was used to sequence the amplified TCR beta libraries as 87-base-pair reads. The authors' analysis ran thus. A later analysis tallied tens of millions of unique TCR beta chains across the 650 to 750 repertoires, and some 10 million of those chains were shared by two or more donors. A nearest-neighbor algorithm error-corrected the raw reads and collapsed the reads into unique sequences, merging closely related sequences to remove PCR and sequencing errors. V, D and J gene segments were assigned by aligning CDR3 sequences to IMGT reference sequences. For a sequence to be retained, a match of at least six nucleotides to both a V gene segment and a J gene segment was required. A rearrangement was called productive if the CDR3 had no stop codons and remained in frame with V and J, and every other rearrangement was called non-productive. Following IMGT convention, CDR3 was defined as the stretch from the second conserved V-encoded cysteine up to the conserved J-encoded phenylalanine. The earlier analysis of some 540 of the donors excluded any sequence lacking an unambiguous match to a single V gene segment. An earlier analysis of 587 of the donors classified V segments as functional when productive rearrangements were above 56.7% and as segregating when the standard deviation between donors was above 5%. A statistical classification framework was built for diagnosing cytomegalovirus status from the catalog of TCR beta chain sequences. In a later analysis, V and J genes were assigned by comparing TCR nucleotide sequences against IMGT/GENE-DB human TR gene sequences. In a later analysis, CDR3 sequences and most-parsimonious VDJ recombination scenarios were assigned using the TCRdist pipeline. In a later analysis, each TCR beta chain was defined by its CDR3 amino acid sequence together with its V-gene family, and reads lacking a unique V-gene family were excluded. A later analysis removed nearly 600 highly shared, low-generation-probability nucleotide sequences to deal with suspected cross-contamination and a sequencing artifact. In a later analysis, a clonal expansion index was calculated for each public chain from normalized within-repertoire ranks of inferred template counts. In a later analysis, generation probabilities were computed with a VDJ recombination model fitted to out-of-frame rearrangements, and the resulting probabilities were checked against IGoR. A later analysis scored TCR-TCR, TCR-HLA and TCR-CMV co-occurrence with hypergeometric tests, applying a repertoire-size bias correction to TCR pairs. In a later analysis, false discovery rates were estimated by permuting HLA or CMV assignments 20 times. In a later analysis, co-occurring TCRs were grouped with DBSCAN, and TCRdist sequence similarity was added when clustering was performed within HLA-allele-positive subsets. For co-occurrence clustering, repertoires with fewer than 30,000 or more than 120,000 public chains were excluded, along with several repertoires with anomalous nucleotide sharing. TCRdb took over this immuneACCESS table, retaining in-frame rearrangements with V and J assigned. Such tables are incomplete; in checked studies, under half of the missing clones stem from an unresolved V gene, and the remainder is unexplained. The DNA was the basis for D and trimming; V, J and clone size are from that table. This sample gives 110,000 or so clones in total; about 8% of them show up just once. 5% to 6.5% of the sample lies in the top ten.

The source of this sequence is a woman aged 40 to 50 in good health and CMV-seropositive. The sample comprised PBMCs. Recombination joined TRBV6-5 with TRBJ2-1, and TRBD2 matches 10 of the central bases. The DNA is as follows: TGTGCCAGCAGTCAACTAGCGGGGTCTTACAATGAGCAGTTCTTC. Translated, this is CASSQLAGSYNEQFF.